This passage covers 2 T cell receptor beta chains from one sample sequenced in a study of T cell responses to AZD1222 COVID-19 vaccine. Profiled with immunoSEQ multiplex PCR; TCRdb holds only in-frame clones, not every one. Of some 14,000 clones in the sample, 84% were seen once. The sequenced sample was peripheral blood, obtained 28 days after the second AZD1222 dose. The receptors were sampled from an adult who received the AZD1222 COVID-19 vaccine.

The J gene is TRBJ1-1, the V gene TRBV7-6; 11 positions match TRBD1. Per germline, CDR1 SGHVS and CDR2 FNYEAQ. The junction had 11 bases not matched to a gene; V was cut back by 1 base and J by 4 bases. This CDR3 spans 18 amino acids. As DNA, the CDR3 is TGTGCCAGCAGCTTAGGTGGGACAGGGGGTATATTCGTCACTGAAGCTTTCTTT. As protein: CASSLGGTGGIFVTEAFF.

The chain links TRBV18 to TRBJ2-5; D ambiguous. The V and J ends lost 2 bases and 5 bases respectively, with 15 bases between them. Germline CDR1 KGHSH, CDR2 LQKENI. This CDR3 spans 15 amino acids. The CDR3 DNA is TGTGCCAGCTCACCATTGATACTGGGTGGGGAGACCCAGTACTTC. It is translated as CASSPLILGGETQYF.